Shown below are 20 T cell receptor beta chains from a single sample sequenced in a study of CD8 T cells in ankylosing spondylitis (dated by TCRdb to about 2017). What the authors observed across the whole study: A TCR beta motif of roughly 8 highly homologous amino acid variants appeared characteristic of blood from ankylosing spondylitis patients.

Library preparation used 5' RACE. Instrument on record: Illumina HiSeq 2500. The raw public data were reprocessed by TCRdb itself: fastp quality trimming at Q25, MiXCR clonotype calling, in-frame beta chains only. Merged by CDR3 protein, the rows form single entries marked with the most common genes and DNA. The sample contains some 840,000 distinct CDR3 sequences, roughly 12% of them found a single time. Approximately 0.51% of the sample belongs to the ten largest clones. Their target antigens are unknown. Specimen: blood, either unsorted or a sorted T cell fraction (not recorded which). The source is a male donor with ankylosing spondylitis.

V and J are TRBV6-2 or TRBV6-3 and TRBJ2-6; 8 nucleotides align to TRBD1. J gave up 2 bases and V 7 bases, and 10 bases lay outside the gene matches. CDR1 and CDR2 from the germline V gene are MNHEY and SVGEGT. This CDR3 is built from 17 residues. CDR3 in amino acids: CASTGHVRGPGANVLTF. CDR3 coding DNA: TGTGCCAGCACCGGTCACGTCAGGGGGCCTGGGGCCAACGTCCTGACTTTC.

V gene TRBV11-2 combines with J gene TRBJ2-5, with D possibly called TRBD1 or TRBD2 (6 bases each). V was shortened by 5 bases and J by 1 base, with 14 bases between the two germline ends. This CDR3 is 15 amino acids long. Looked up from germline, CDR1 is SGHAT and CDR2 is FQNNGV. The chain's CDR3 is CASSPGGGTQETQYF. The CDR3 region has the DNA TGTGCCAGCAGCCCCGGAGGGGGGACCCAAGAGACCCAGTACTTC.

There are a few counts of this clonotype. This chain links TRBV5-1 with TRBJ2-3; D is undetermined. Germline assignment: CDR1 SGHRS and CDR2 YFSETQ. This CDR3 spans 15 amino acids. Trimming took off 2 bases at V and 2 bases at J, with 12 bases between the two ends. DNA of the CDR3: TGCGCCAGCAGCTTAGGATCCAGGATCACAGATACGCAGTATTTT. Residues: CASSLGSRITDTQYF.

This clonotype was picked up a small number of times. This sequence joins TRBV6-5 and TRBJ2-2; 7 bases match TRBD2. The CDR3 spans 15 residues. The junction had 7 bases not matched to a gene; V was cut back by 2 bases and J by 7 bases. Germline V CDR1 and CDR2: MNHEY, SVGAGI. In nucleotides, the CDR3 is TGTGCCAGCAGTTACAGTCTAGCGGTGATCGGGGAGCTGTTTTTT. It yields the protein CASSYSLAVIGELFF.

The rearrangement links TRBV13 to TRBJ2-1; D may be TRBD1 (6 bases). The CDR3 consists of 13 residues. Germline CDR1 and CDR2: PRHDT and FYEKMQ (reference sequence). V shed 3 bases and J shed 7 bases, with 10 bases lying between them. The CDR3 region has the DNA TGTGCCAGCAGCTTGTACCAGGGGAATGAGCAGTTCTTC. This codes for CASSLYQGNEQFF. Full variable domain (outside the CDR3, taken from reference TRBV13 and TRBJ2-1): AAGVIQSPRHLIKEKRETATLKCYPIPRHDTVYWYQQGPGQDPQFLISFYEKMQSDKGSIPDRFSAQQFSDYHSELNMSSLELGDSALYFCASSLYQGNEQFFGPGTRLTVL.

The chain couples TRBV20-1 to TRBJ1-2; the match to TRBD1 covers 9 bases. V dropped 2 bases and J dropped 4; count of bases not matched to a gene: 17. Germline V CDR1 and CDR2: DFQATT, SNEGSKA (reference sequence). The CDR3 has 18 amino acids. The CDR3 spells CSARPYGSRDRVIYGYTF. As DNA, the CDR3 is TGCAGTGCTAGACCCTATGGCAGCCGGGACAGGGTGATCTATGGCTACACCTTC.

To note about this clonotype: The conserved phenylalanine or tryptophan is not found at the CDR3 terminus, so this likely reflects a read error. This chain uses TRBV3-1 with TRBJ1-5, with a possible D match to TRBD1 (6 bases). CDR1 and CDR2 (germline): LGHDT, YNNKEL (reference sequence). V lost 3 bases to trimming and J lost 5 bases, with 8 bases between them. The CDR3 is 13 residues long. CDR3 sequence: CASSHAGDQPQHL. DNA of the CDR3: TGTGCCAGCAGCCATGCAGGGGATCAGCCCCAGCATCTT.

V gene TRBV4-2 combines with J gene TRBJ2-3; perhaps TRBD2 as D (5 bases). The CDR3 has 15 residues. V was pared by 1 base and J by 0 bases, with 8 bases between. Germline values: CDR1 LGHNA, CDR2 YNFKEQ. This CDR3 is CASSQVASSTDTQYF. CDR3 coding DNA: TGTGCCAGCAGCCAAGTAGCTAGCAGCACAGATACGCAGTATTTT.

This clonotype has ten or more counts. The chain recombines TRBV7-2 with TRBJ1-4; unclear D gene. V lost 3 bases and J 8 bases, leaving 16 bases between the germline ends. The germline gives CDR1 SGHTA, CDR2 FQGNSA. This CDR3 is built from 15 residues. The CDR3 here is CASSLQSGRREKLFF. The CDR3 region has the DNA TGTGCCAGCAGCTTGCAAAGTGGAAGGCGAGAAAAACTGTTTTTT.

In its sample, this clonotype was seen a few times. The chain employs TRBV5-6 and TRBJ2-7, with D possibly being TRBD1 (5 bases). The germline V gene has CDR1 SGHDT and CDR2 YYEEEE. This CDR3 has 15 amino acids. V dropped 0 bases and J dropped 3 bases, with 13 bases sitting between them. The CDR3 spells CASSLAGQVDYEQYF. The CDR3 DNA sequence: TGTGCCAGCAGCTTGGCAGGACAAGTTGACTACGAGCAGTACTTC.

This clonotype showed up many times. This chain's CDR3 is CSATDRVFQETQYF. The CDR3, as DNA: TGCAGTGCCACGGACAGGGTCTTCCAAGAGACCCAGTACTTC. The genes are TRBV20-1 and TRBJ2-5; 8 bases match TRBD1. The trim removed 6 bases at V and 1 base at J, leaving 7 bases unmatched. This CDR3 contains 14 residues. Per germline, CDR1 DFQATT and CDR2 SNEGSKA (reference sequence).

This clonotype was observed a few times. The chain uses TRBV6-1 and TRBJ1-1; TRBD1 aligns across 9 bases. Germline V gene sequence: CDR1 MNHNS, CDR2 SASEGT. J was trimmed by 4 bases and V by 2 bases; bases with no gene match: 2. This CDR3 is 14 amino acids long. CDR3 region: CASSENRGPTEAFF. The CDR3 DNA follows: TGTGCCAGCAGTGAAAACAGGGGGCCCACTGAAGCTTTCTTT.

This clonotype has a handful of counts. The chain carries TRBV10-3 and TRBJ1-2, with D hard to call. This CDR3 is built from 14 residues. The germline gives CDR1 ENHRY, CDR2 SYGVKD. Trimming took 7 bases from V and 0 from J, leaving 12 bases between them. CDR3 sequence: CAINAGETNYGYTF. The CDR3 coding sequence is TGTGCCATCAATGCCGGCGAAACTAACTATGGCTACACCTTC.

The rearrangement uses TRBV5-1 and TRBJ1-2, with 7 bases matching TRBD1. The germline CDR1 and CDR2 sequences are SGHRS and YFSETQ. V gave up 5 bases and J gave up 1 base; unmatched junction bases: 11. The CDR3 spans 16 residues. The chain's CDR3 is CASRALPGTDNYGYTF. The CDR3 coding sequence is TGCGCCAGCAGAGCCTTACCCGGGACAGATAACTATGGCTACACCTTC.

In this sample, this clonotype turned up a few times. The chain is built from TRBV18 and TRBJ2-7; 9 bases are shared with TRBD1. Trimming removed 0 bases from V and 2 bases from J; junction bases left unmatched: 5. The germline CDR1 and CDR2 sequences are KGHSH and LQKENI. This CDR3 has 16 residues. This CDR3 is CASSPPETGGTYEQYF. In DNA form, the CDR3 reads TGTGCCAGCTCACCACCGGAGACAGGGGGGACCTACGAGCAGTACTTC.

The genes are TRBV6-6 and TRBJ1-4, with D unresolved. Germline lookup yields CDR1 MNHNY and CDR2 SVGAGI (reference sequence). The CDR3 totals 10 residues. Trimming took 8 bases from V and 7 from J, leaving 5 bases between them. The CDR3 nucleotides read TGTGCCAGCGGGCGTGAAAAACTGTTTTTT. This translates into CASGREKLFF.

This clonotype was detected a few times. The chain has TRBV18 and TRBJ2-1; tentative D call: TRBD1 (5 bases). Germline V gene sequence: CDR1 KGHSH, CDR2 LQKENI. V was pared by 1 base and J by 6 bases, with 13 bases between. CDR3 length: 15 residues. The CDR3 spells CASSPLSRQPNEQFF. In DNA form, the CDR3 reads TGTGCCAGCTCACCACTATCCCGACAGCCCAATGAGCAGTTCTTC.

This clonotype was seen ten or more times. V usage is TRBV7-2 and J usage is TRBJ1-5; 8 bases agree with TRBD1. The CDR3 is made up of 15 amino acids. V dropped 4 bases and J dropped 4; count of bases not matched to a gene: 6. From germline, CDR1 is SGHTA and CDR2 FQGNSA. CDR3 region: CASSSLGQGNQPQHF. As DNA, the CDR3 is TGTGCCAGCAGCTCCCTAGGACAGGGTAATCAGCCCCAGCATTTT.

This clonotype has a handful of counts. The gene calls are TRBV20-1 and TRBJ2-5; D may be TRBD1 (6 bases). V shed 6 bases and J shed 0 bases, with 17 bases lying between them. CDR3 length equals 15 residues. Germline assignment: CDR1 DFQATT and CDR2 SNEGSKA (reference sequence). CDR3 loop: CSADRQALYQETQYF. Here the CDR3 DNA reads TGCAGTGCAGACCGACAGGCCCTGTACCAAGAGACCCAGTACTTC.

This clonotype was seen a few times. J is TRBJ2-7 and V is TRBV27; D perhaps matches TRBD2 (6 bases). Trimming took 2 bases from V and 1 from J, leaving 12 bases between them. CDR1 is MNHEY and CDR2 is SMNVEV in the germline V gene (reference sequence). The CDR3 is 15 residues long. The CDR3 region is CASSLAASESYEQYF. CDR3 nucleotides: TGTGCCAGCAGTTTAGCGGCTAGCGAATCCTACGAGCAGTACTTC.